What follows is one T cell receptor beta chain and its context. No antigen is known for it. No much larger clonotype is one base removed from it; base qualities were not supplied. The data originate from a study of T cells in Graves' hyperthyroidism and ophthalmopathy (dated by TCRdb to the late 2010s). Regarding the complete study: Peripheral blood samples were taken at the time of initial diagnosis, prior to any treatment. A discovery cohort of about a hundred patients, approximately 45 with Graves' ophthalmopathy and under 60 with stable Graves' hyperthyroidism, was used to find distinguishing TCR V-J signatures. Prospective prediction of ophthalmopathy was tested in an independent validation cohort consisting of 18 hyperthyroidism patients and about 17 patients who later progressed to ophthalmopathy. The 95 to 100 discovery patients were randomly divided into training and test sets at a 7:3 ratio. The study also compared thyroid tissue and blood T-cell repertoires from roughly six Graves' hyperthyroidism patients. After sampling, hyperthyroidism patients received methimazole starting at 30 mg daily, and ophthalmopathy patients received high-dose intravenous methylprednisolone. According to the paper, TCR Vbeta CDR3 sequencing was carried out on 135 peripheral blood samples, which came from under 50 ophthalmopathy, approximately 72 hyperthyroidism and roughly 17 progressor patients. Points the paper makes about the study in general: Most expanded thyroid clonotypes (frequency above 0.001) were also found in blood, which suggests that blood repertoires may mirror thyroid immune responses. No statistical method was used to set the sample size in advance, and investigators knew the group allocation. In cross-validation, a model built on a 13 V-J signature told ophthalmopathy apart from stable hyperthyroidism with 85% to 90% sensitivity and approximately 81% specificity, and in testing the same model reached 80%/75%. During validation, the model predicted progression to ophthalmopathy a median of around 6 months ahead of onset, with 60% to 71% sensitivity and roughly 72% specificity.

Hyperthyroidism patients were newly diagnosed, with disease duration under 2 months, and aged 18 to 65 years. The study excluded patients with uncontrolled infections, other autoimmune diseases, pregnancy or lactation. Diagnoses relied on clinical symptoms, serum thyroxine and TRAb, thyroid ultrasound and orbital computed tomography. For progressor patients, blood was drawn at the first diagnosis of hyperthyroidism, before any ophthalmopathy symptoms had appeared. PBMCs were separated from roughly 9.3 ml of fresh peripheral blood using Ficoll-Paque density gradient centrifugation. Progressor patients were defined as those initially diagnosed with Graves' hyperthyroidism in whom ophthalmopathy developed during follow-up. Total RNA was extracted with Trizol reagent, and quality was checked on an Agilent 2100 Bioanalyzer. TCR beta CDR3 regions were amplified from RNA transcripts. The first round of RT-PCR for the TCR CDR3 was performed with the HTBI primer set and the Qiagen OneStep RT-PCR kit. Libraries were constructed in a second round of multiplex PCR, after which size selection and purification were carried out. The libraries were sequenced on an Illumina HiSeq2000 using paired-end 100 bp reads. The paper's processing steps were these. SOAPnuke was used to process the raw data, removing reads that contained adapters or uncalled bases, had a mean Phred below 15, or lacked an exact match to the constant primer or identifier. High-quality paired reads were merged with COPE v1.2.5, and unique nucleotide sequences were defined as clonotypes. Clonotypes were aligned to IMGT TRBV, TRBD and TRBJ reference segments using MiTCR v1.1. The analysis included only V-J combinations with a frequency above 0.0001, which together covered roughly 99% of the repertoires. A TCS score was defined as the ratio of F50 (clonal expansion) to E x V (chaos), with BLOSUM62-based TCRdist applied between CDR3 peptides within each V-J. Welch's t-statistics and random forest reduced around 520 V-J features to roughly 13, which were used in a naive Bayes classifier (R e1071). TCRdb itself trimmed the public reads at Q25 with fastp, ran MiXCR and retained productive beta chains. For every CDR3 protein sequence, its rows merge into one entry that carries the most common genes and DNA. These V and J calls derive from TCRdb rather than the authors' analysis. The sample table contains 250,000 to 300,000 distinct CDR3 sequences; only one count was recorded for 13% to 15% of them. Around 31% of the sample rests with the top ten.

The origin of this receptor is a woman aged 45-65 years with Graves' hyperthyroidism that later progressed to Graves' ophthalmopathy. Sequenced sample: blood.

The bases read TGTGCCTGGACTATAGCGGGAACAGAGACCCAGTACTTC. Its translation is CAWTIAGTETQYF. The chain is made from TRBV30 and TRBJ2-5; a stretch of 8 junction bases matches TRBD2. Trimmed from V: 4 bases; trimmed from J: 4 bases; junction bases lacking a gene match: 5. CDR3 length: 13 amino acids, cysteine to phenylalanine. CDR3 DNA is the only sequence kept; it has 39 bases, read in frame from the first base. CDR1 and CDR2 are read off the germline V gene (reference sequence) as GTSNPN and SVGIG.